In its sample, the clone carrying this TCR beta chain was seen many times. Its matching antigen is unknown. Nobody among the patients had been given any treatment before thyroid surgery. This specimen belongs to a study of metastatic and nonmetastatic thyroid tumors. Study summary: Samples came from malignant and benign thyroid patients, and repertoires were compared across blood and tumor or nodule tissue.

In the original analysis: The distant-metastasis classifier for papillary thyroid cancer was built from CDR3 differences across clinicopathological groups. MiXCR re-clonotyped the PCR reads for TCRdb. These V and J calls derive from TCRdb rather than the authors' analysis. Here the sample spans 35,000 to 50,000 clones, about a sixth being singletons. In germline, CDR1 is LGHDT, CDR2 YNNKEL (reference sequence). There are 12 residues in the CDR3. Trimming removed 2 bases from V and 4 bases from J, with 5 bases in between. General study points: Malignant thyroid tumors reportedly exceeded benign nodules significantly in TCR beta diversity, with the difference appearing in blood and tumor.

Sequences were obtained from tumor tissue. This chain links TRBV3-1 with TRBJ1-2, with unresolved D. The sequence was collected from a female donor with papillary thyroid cancer or a benign thyroid nodule (not recorded which). Some clones in this sample may be carry-over from other donors' samples. CDR3 in amino acids: CASSQRGYGYTF. CDR3 in DNA: TGTGCCAGCAGCCAAAGAGGCTATGGCTACACCTTC.